This TCR beta chain was identified in a study of blood T cell repertoires in COVID-19. About this clone itself: The sample carries other DNA sequences with the same CDR3.

This CDR3 is 12 amino acids long. Germline V gives CDR1 LGHDT, CDR2 YNNKEL (reference sequence). The V gene lost 1 base and the J gene lost 7 bases, with 7 bases spanning the gap. As processed by the authors: Quantification of nucleated cells was approximated via reference gene primer amplification. The repertoire was sequenced with immunoSEQ multiplex PCR; TCRdb's copy has only in-frame clones and lacks some. V, J and clone size were drawn from that table, and D and trimming were deduced from the DNA. Of 200,000 to 300,000 clones listed, more than 70% are singletons. The chain couples TRBV3-1 (or the pseudogene TRBV3-2) to TRBJ1-2; the D is unclear. The material sequenced was peripheral blood. The sequence was obtained from an elderly man with acute or convalescent COVID-19. The CDR3 coding sequence is TGTGCCAGCAGCCAAGGAGGGCGTGGCTACACCTTC. Its translation is CASSQGGRGYTF.